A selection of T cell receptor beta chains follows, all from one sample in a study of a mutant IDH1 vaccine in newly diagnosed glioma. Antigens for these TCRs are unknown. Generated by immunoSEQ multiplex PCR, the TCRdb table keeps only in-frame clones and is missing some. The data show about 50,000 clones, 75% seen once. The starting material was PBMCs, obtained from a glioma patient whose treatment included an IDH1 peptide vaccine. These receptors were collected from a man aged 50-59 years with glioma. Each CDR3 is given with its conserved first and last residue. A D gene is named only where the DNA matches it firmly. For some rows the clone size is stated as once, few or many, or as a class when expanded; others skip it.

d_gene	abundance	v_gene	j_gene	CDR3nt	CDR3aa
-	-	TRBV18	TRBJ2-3	TGTGCCAGCTCGCCCGGGGACACAGATACGCAGTATTTT	CASSPGDTDTQYF
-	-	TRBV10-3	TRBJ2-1	TGTGCCATCAGTGGCTTGGACAAAACCTCCTACAATGAGCAGTTCTTC	CAISGLDKTSYNEQFF
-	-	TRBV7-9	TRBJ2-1	TGTGCCAGCAGCCAAGGAAGGGATCGTTTCAACAATGAGCAGTTCTTC	CASSQGRDRFNNEQFF
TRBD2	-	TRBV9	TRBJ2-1	TGTGCCAGCAGCGCCCTGAGCGGGGGAGGTAGAGAGCAGTTCTTC	CASSALSGGGREQFF
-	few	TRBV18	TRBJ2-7	TGTGCCAGCTCACCACGGACAGAATACGAGCAGTACTTC	CASSPRTEYEQYF
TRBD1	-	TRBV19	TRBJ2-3	TGTGCCAGTAGTATGGGGCAGGGGGCGCCGGGCACGCAGTATTTT	CASSMGQGAPGTQYF
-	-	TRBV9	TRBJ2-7	TGTGCCAGCAGCGTAGGGCAGGTCTCCTACGAGCAGTACTTC	CASSVGQVSYEQYF
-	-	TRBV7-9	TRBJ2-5	TGTGCCAGCAGCTTAACGGAAAGGCGAGAGACCCAGTACTTC	CASSLTERRETQYF
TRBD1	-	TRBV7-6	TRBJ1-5	TGTGCCAGGAAGGGAGGGGGCTACAATCAGCCCCAGCATTTT	CARKGGGYNQPQHF
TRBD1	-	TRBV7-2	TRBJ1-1	TGTGCCAGCAGCCGGGACAGGTCGAACACTGAAGCTTTCTTT	CASSRDRSNTEAFF
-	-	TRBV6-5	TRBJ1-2	TGTGCCAGCAGTCCAAATTGGCCCTCCAACTATGGCTACACCTTC	CASSPNWPSNYGYTF
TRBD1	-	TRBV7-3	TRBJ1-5	TGTGCCAGCAGCTTCACAGGGGGACCCAATCAGCCCCAGCATTTT	CASSFTGGPNQPQHF
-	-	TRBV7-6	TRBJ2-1	TGTGCCAGCAGCTGGGGTACTAGCCGGGGTAATGAGCAGTTCTTC	CASSWGTSRGNEQFF
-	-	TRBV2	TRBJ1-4	TGTGCCGTCCGGGGCGACTTTTCCGGGCTGTTTTTT	CAVRGDFSGLFF
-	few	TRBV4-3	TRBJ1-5	TGCGCCAGCAGCCACATGCCCAGGCAGCCCCAGCATTTT	CASSHMPRQPQHF
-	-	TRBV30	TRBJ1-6	TGTGCCTGGACCGCCCAGAGCTCCTATAATTCACCCCTCCACTTT	CAWTAQSSYNSPLHF
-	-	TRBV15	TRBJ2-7	TGTGCCACCAGCAAAGGGGGACAGTCGGCGGGGTACGAGCAGTACTTC	CATSKGGQSAGYEQYF
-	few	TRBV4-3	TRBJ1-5	TGCGCCAGCAGCAGAACCGGGGGAAGGAATCAGCCCCAGCATTTT	CASSRTGGRNQPQHF
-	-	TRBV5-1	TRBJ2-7	TGCGCCAGCAGCCCGACATTGTCGTACGAGCAGTACTTC	CASSPTLSYEQYF
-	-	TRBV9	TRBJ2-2	TGTGCCAGCAGCGCTCAACTAGCTACCGGGGAGCTGTTTTTT	CASSAQLATGELFF
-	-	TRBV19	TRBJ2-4	TGTGCCAGTAGTAATCCGGGGGACAAAAACATTCAGTACTTC	CASSNPGDKNIQYF
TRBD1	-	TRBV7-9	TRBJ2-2	TGTGCCAGCAGCTTACAGGGGGACACCGGGGAGCTGTTTTTT	CASSLQGDTGELFF
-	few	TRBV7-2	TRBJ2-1	TGTGCCAGCAGCTTGGCGGGGGCCGCCTACAATGAGCAGTTCTTC	CASSLAGAAYNEQFF
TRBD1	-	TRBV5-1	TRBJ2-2	TGCGCCAGCAGCTCTAAACAGGGGCGGGACACCGGGGAGCTGTTTTTT	CASSSKQGRDTGELFF
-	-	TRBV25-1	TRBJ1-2	TGTGCCAGCACCGGGGGTATACTTCTTGGCTACACCTTC	CASTGGILLGYTF
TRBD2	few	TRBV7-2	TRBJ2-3	TGTGCCAGCAGCTTACGGGGACTAGCGGGGTCTACTAGGTCAGATACGCAGTATTTT	CASSLRGLAGSTRSDTQYF
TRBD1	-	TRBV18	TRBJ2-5	TGTGCCAGCTCCCGCGACAGGGGCTACCAAGAGACCCAGTACTTC	CASSRDRGYQETQYF
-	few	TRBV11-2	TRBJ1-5	TGTGCCAGCAGCTTAGGAAGCAATCAGCCCCAGCATTTT	CASSLGSNQPQHF
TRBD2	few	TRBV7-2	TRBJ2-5	TGTGCCAGCAGCTTAGGGCCATCGGGAGGGGGGGCCAAGACCCAGTACTTC	CASSLGPSGGGAKTQYF
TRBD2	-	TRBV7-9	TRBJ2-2	TGTGCCAGCAGCTTAAGGACTAGCGGGGGCGGCGGGGAGCTGTTTTTT	CASSLRTSGGGGELFF